Presented here are 5 T cell receptor beta chains from one specimen sequenced in a study of blood T cell repertoires in COVID-19. Using immunoSEQ multiplex PCR, the repertoire was profiled, and TCRdb retains in-frame clones only, with some absent. The data hold about 130,000 clones, with around 85% observed a single time. Sequencing was done on a sample of peripheral blood. These receptors were obtained from a woman of 80 years or more with COVID-19, enrolled during active disease.

The chain uses TRBV25-1 and TRBJ2-2; TRBD1 matches 10 bases. CDR3 length: 13 amino acids. The J segment lost 9 bases and the V segment lost 8 bases, leaving 6 bases of the junction unmatched. From germline, CDR1 is MGHDK and CDR2 SYGVNS. CDR3 loop: CASGGQGGWELFF. In nucleotides, the CDR3 is TGTGCCAGCGGCGGACAGGGGGGGTGGGAGCTGTTTTTT.

This CDR3 reads CASSIGPGQPQHF. CDR3 DNA: TGTGCCAGTAGTATTGGCCCGGGGCAGCCCCAGCATTTT. The genes are TRBV19 and TRBJ1-5; D gene ambiguous. V was trimmed by 3 bases and J by 7 bases, leaving 10 bases between them. The length of the CDR3 is 13 residues. Looked up from germline, CDR1 is LNHDA and CDR2 is SQIVND (reference sequence).

The chain uses TRBV7-9 and TRBJ2-7, with TRBD1 identical over 8 bases. CDR1 and CDR2 (germline): SEHNR, FQNEAQ (reference sequence). V gave up 6 bases and J gave up 3 bases; unmatched junction bases: 7. The CDR3 length is 14 residues. CDR3 sequence reads: CASRPGQENYEQYF. The CDR3 nucleotides are TGTGCCAGCAGACCGGGACAGGAGAACTACGAGCAGTACTTC.

The chain has TRBV7-9 and TRBJ1-4; maybe TRBD1 (6 bases). The germline V and J ends were trimmed by 5 bases and 5 bases, with 18 bases remaining between them. The CDR3 consists of 16 residues. Germline V CDR1 and CDR2: SEHNR, FQNEAQ (reference sequence). DNA for the CDR3: TGTGCCAGCAGCCCAAGGGGGGGGAGACCAAATGAAAAACTGTTTTTT. Translating it yields CASSPRGGRPNEKLFF. Looking up the rest from reference TRBV7-9 and TRBJ1-4 gives the full variable domain: DTGVSQNPRHKITKRGQNVTFRCDPISEHNRLYWYRQTLGQGPEFLTYFQNEAQLEKSRLLSDRFSAERPKGSFSTLEIQRTEQGDSAMYLCASSPRGGRPNEKLFFGSGTQLSVL.

The chain links TRBV9 to TRBJ1-2; no definite D call. CDR3 length: 13 residues. Germline V gene sequence: CDR1 SGDLS, CDR2 YYNGEE. Between the trimmed V and J ends, which lost 0 bases and 6 bases, there was a span of 9 bases. The CDR3 DNA reads TGTGCCAGCAGCGTAGACGTCGGGGATGGCTACACCTTC. As protein: CASSVDVGDGYTF.